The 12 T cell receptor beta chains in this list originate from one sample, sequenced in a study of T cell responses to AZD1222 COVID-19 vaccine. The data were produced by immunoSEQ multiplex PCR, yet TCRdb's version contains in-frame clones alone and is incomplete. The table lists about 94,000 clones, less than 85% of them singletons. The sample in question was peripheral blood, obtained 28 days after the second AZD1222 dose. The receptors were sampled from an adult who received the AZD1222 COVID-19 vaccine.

CDR3 nucleotide sequence: TGTGCCTTCGGACTAGCGGGGGCTAGCACAGATACGCAGTATTTT. Protein sequence: CAFGLAGASTDTQYF. The chain recombines TRBV30 with TRBJ2-3; 13 bases are a match to TRBD2. Germline CDR1 and CDR2: GTSNPN and SVGIG (reference sequence). V lost 7 bases and J lost 0; bases outside the gene matches: 4. The CDR3 is 15 residues long.

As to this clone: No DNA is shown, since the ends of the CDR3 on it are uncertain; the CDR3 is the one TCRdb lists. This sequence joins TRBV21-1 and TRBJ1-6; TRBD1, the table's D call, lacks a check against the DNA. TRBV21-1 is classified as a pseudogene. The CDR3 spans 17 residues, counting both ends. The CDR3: CASSKGEWGPGNSPLHF.

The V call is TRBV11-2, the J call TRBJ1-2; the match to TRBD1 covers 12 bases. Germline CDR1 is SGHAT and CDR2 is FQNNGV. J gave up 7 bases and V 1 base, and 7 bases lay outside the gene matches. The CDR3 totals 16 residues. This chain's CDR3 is CASSLGTGTGGGGYTF. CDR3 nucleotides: TGTGCCAGCAGCTTAGGAACCGGGACAGGGGGCGGTGGCTACACCTTC.

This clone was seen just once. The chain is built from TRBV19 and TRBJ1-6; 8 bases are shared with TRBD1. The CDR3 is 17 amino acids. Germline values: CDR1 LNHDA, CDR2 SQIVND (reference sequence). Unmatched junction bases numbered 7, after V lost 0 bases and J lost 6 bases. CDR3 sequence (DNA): TGTGCCAGTAGTATAGATATCCGGACAGGGCTTAATTCACCCCTCCACTTT. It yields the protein CASSIDIRTGLNSPLHF.

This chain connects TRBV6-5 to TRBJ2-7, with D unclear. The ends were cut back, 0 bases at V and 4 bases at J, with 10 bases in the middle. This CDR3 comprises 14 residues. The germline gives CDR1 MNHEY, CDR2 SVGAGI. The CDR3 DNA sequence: TGTGCCAGCAGTTACTCGATCCTCGGGTACGAGCAGTACTTC. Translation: CASSYSILGYEQYF.

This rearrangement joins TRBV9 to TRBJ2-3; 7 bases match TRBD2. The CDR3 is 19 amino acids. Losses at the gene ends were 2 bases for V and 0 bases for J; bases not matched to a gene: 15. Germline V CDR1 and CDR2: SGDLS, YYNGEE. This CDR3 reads CASSVSPYSGPSSTDTQYF. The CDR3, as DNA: TGTGCCAGCAGCGTTTCCCCCTATAGCGGGCCGTCTAGCACAGATACGCAGTATTTT.

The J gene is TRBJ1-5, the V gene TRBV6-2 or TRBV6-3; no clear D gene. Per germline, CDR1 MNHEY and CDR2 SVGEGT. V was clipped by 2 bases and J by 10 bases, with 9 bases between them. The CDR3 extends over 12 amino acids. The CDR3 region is CASSYVGHPQHF. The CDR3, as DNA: TGTGCCAGCAGTTACGTAGGGCATCCCCAGCATTTT.

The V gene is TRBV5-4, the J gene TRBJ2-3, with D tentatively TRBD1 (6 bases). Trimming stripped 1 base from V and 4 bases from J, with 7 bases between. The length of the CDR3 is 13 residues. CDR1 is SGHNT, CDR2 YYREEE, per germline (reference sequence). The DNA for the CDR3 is TGTGCCAGCAGCTTGCAGGGGCCAGATACGCAGTATTTT. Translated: CASSLQGPDTQYF.

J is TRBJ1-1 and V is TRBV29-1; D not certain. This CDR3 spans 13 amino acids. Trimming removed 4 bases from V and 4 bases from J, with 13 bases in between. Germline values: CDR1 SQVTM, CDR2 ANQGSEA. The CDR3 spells CSVVEGPITEAFF. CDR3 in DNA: TGCAGCGTTGTGGAGGGTCCTATCACTGAAGCTTTCTTT.

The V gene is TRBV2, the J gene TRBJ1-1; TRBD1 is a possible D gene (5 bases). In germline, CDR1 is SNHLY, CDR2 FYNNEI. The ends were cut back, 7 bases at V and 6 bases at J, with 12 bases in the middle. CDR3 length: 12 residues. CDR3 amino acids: CASNAWGAEAFF. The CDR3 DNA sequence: TGTGCCAGCAACGCGTGGGGGGCTGAAGCTTTCTTT.

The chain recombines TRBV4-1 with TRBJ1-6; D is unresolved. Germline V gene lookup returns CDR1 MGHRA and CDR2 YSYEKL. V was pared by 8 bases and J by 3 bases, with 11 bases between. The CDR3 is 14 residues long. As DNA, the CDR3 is TGCGCCAGCGCATTAGGAGACTATAATTCACCCCTCCACTTT. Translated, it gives CASALGDYNSPLHF.

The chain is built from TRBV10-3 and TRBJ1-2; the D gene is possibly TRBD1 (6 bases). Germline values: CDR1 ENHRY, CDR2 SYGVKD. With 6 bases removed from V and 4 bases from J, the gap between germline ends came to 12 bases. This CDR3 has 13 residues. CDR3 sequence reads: CAIRQGALYGYTF. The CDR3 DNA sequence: TGTGCCATCAGACAGGGAGCCCTCTATGGCTACACCTTC.